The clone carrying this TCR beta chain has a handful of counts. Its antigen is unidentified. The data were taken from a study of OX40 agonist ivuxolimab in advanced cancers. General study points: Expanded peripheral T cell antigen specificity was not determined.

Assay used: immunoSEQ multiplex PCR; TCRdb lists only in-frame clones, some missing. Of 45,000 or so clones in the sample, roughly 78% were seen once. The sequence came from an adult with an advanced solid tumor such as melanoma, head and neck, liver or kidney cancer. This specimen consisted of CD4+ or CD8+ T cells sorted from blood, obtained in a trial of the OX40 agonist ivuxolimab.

CDR3 coding DNA: TGTCCGGAAAAGACCCAGTACTTC. The encoded protein is CPEKTQYF. The genes are TRBV27 and TRBJ2-5; D unclear. Germline V gene data show CDR1 as MNHEY and CDR2 as SMNVEV (reference sequence). The CDR3 contains 8 residues.